The 27 T cell receptor beta chains given below trace back to one sample, sequenced in a study of molecular identifiers for immune sequencing clone quantification. TCRdb re-analysed the PCR reads in MiXCR, keeping a single row per CDR3 protein. This sample carries about 36,000 distinct CDR3 sequences, about 18% of them seen once, and the ten largest clones take less than 8.5%. Specimen: naive CD8+ T cells from blood, with Jurkat cell RNA spiked in. Subset in this sample: FACS-sorted CD8+CD4-CCR7+CD45RA+ naive T cells. These receptors were taken from a human donor in good health. Some libraries in this study had Jurkat cell RNA spiked in.

This clonotype was recorded at least ten times. The V gene is TRBV20-1, the J gene TRBJ1-5; tentatively, D is TRBD1 (5 bases). CDR3 length equals 9 residues. V lost 7 bases, J lost 7 bases, and 5 bases lay in between. Per germline, CDR1 DFQATT and CDR2 SNEGSKA (reference sequence). CDR3: CSGGQPQHF. The CDR3 DNA follows: TGCAGTGGGGGCCAGCCCCAGCATTTT.

The V gene is TRBV13, the J gene TRBJ2-1; TRBD2 might be the D (5 bases). CDR3 length equals 14 residues. The V end lost 2 bases, the J end lost 7 bases, and 12 bases lay between the germline ends. Germline assignment: CDR1 PRHDT and CDR2 FYEKMQ (reference sequence). As DNA, the CDR3 is TGTGCCAGCAGCTTAATGGACGGGGTTAATGAGCAGTTCTTC. Amino acids: CASSLMDGVNEQFF. Looking up the rest from reference TRBV13 and TRBJ2-1 gives the full variable domain: AAGVIQSPRHLIKEKRETATLKCYPIPRHDTVYWYQQGPGQDPQFLISFYEKMQSDKGSIPDRFSAQQFSDYHSELNMSSLELGDSALYFCASSLMDGVNEQFFGPGTRLTVL.

This clonotype has ten or more counts. This sequence joins TRBV10-3 and TRBJ2-7; D not resolved. The CDR3 sequence is 13 residues long. Germline V gives CDR1 ENHRY, CDR2 SYGVKD. Trimming took 3 bases from V and 4 from J, leaving 10 bases between them. The CDR3 DNA is TGTGCCATCAGTGACGGCTCAAAATACGAGCAGTACTTC. This sequence encodes CAISDGSKYEQYF.

At least ten counts were recorded for this clonotype. The rearrangement links TRBV7-6 to TRBJ2-7; 13 bases agree with TRBD2. With V trimmed by 5 bases and J by 5 bases, 3 bases remained unmatched. The CDR3 length is 14 residues. Germline V gives CDR1 SGHVS, CDR2 FNYEAQ. For the CDR3, the DNA is TGTGCCAGCAGCCCGGGACTAGCGGGGCACGAGCAGTACTTC. As protein: CASSPGLAGHEQYF.

The rearrangement links TRBV6-5 to TRBJ2-1, with a weak D call TRBD1 (6 bases). The CDR3 spans 15 residues. Germline V gives CDR1 MNHEY, CDR2 SVGAGI. V was pared by 2 bases and J by 10 bases, with 18 bases between. The CDR3, as DNA: TGTGCCAGCAGTTACGCGGCAGGGGAGACTTCAGAGCAGTTCTTC. It encodes CASSYAAGETSEQFF.

This clonotype was counted ten times or more. V gene TRBV4-3 combines with J gene TRBJ2-3; 9 bases are a match to TRBD2. The V segment lost 0 bases and the J segment 4 bases; nucleotides outside the gene matches: 8. The CDR3 totals 17 residues. CDR1 LGHNA and CDR2 YSLEER come from the germline V gene. CDR3 protein: CASSQEPGTSYSDTQYF. In DNA form, the CDR3 reads TGCGCCAGCAGCCAAGAGCCCGGGACTAGCTATTCAGATACGCAGTATTTT.

This clonotype was detected ten times or more. The chain is built from TRBV12-3 or TRBV12-4 and TRBJ2-7, with a possible D match to TRBD1 (6 bases). This CDR3 spans 14 amino acids. V shed 7 bases and J shed 2 bases, with 15 bases lying between them. The chain's CDR3 is CASTADRTAYEQYF. Here the CDR3 DNA reads TGTGCCAGCACAGCCGACAGGACAGCCTACGAGCAGTACTTC.

This clonotype appeared many times. The chain uses TRBV28 and TRBJ2-3; unclear D gene. The CDR3 length is 14 residues. Trimming cost V 2 bases and J 2 bases, with 8 bases left between them. The germline V gene encodes CDR1 MDHEN and CDR2 SYDVKM. The CDR3 loop is CASSLLGYTDTQYF. In nucleotides, the CDR3 is TGTGCCAGCAGTTTACTCGGCTACACAGATACGCAGTATTTT.

This clonotype has at least ten counts. This chain's CDR3 is CASSDNLAGVDEQYF. In DNA form, the CDR3 reads TGCGCCAGCAGCGACAACCTAGCGGGAGTCGACGAGCAGTACTTC. The rearrangement joins TRBV5-1 to TRBJ2-7, with TRBD2 matching over 10 bases. The CDR3 spans 15 residues. Germline V gives CDR1 SGHRS, CDR2 YFSETQ. With 4 bases clipped from V and 5 bases from J, the junction kept 9 bases outside the gene matches. The whole variable domain, filled in from reference TRBV5-1 and TRBJ2-7, reads KAGVTQTPRYLIKTRGQQVTLSCSPISGHRSVSWYQQTPGQGLQFLFEYFSETQRNKGNFPGRFSGRQFSNSRSEMNVSTLELGDSALYLCASSDNLAGVDEQYFGPGTRLTVT.

The chain employs TRBV20-1 and TRBJ1-5, with D perhaps matching TRBD1 (5 bases). The germline V gene encodes CDR1 DFQATT and CDR2 SNEGSKA (reference sequence). This CDR3 comprises 15 residues. V was pared by 3 bases and J by 0 bases, with 12 bases between. CDR3 sequence reads: CSASLTAHSNQPQHF. CDR3 bases: TGCAGTGCTAGCCTGACAGCTCATAGCAATCAGCCCCAGCATTTT.

At least ten counts were recorded for this clonotype. The chain has TRBV7-8 and TRBJ2-7; D gene unclear. The CDR3 is 14 amino acids. CDR1 and CDR2 from the germline V gene are SGHVS and FQNEAQ. V was pared by 2 bases and J by 2 bases, with 10 bases between. CDR3 region: CASSLHIVTYEQYF. In DNA form, the CDR3 reads TGTGCCAGCAGCTTACACATTGTCACCTACGAGCAGTACTTC.

This clonotype has at least ten counts. This chain joins TRBV6-2 or TRBV6-3 and TRBJ2-3; no reliable D call. Germline-derived CDR1 and CDR2 are MNHEY and SVGEGT. The ends were cut back, 2 bases at V and 5 bases at J, with 11 bases in the middle. The CDR3 consists of 14 residues. CDR3 sequence: CASSYVDLIDTQYF. Here the CDR3 DNA reads TGTGCCAGCAGTTACGTGGATCTCATAGATACGCAGTATTTT.

The V gene is TRBV6-2 or TRBV6-3, the J gene TRBJ2-5; 7 bases align to TRBD1. The CDR3 covers 15 residues. With V trimmed by 5 bases and J by 5 bases, 11 bases remained unmatched. The V gene's germline CDR1 is MNHEY and CDR2 SVGEGT. CDR3 in amino acids: CASSQDRARTETQYF. The CDR3 bases are TGTGCCAGCAGTCAAGACAGGGCAAGGACGGAGACCCAGTACTTC.

This clonotype was seen at least ten times. CDR3 bases: TGTGCCAGCAGCTACGCACCCCTTGGCTCCTACGAGCAGTACTTC. It encodes CASSYAPLGSYEQYF. The chain couples TRBV7-8 to TRBJ2-7; D is ambiguous. Trimming shortened V by 4 bases and J by 0 bases, and 13 bases separated the two germline ends. The CDR3 spans 15 residues. Looked up from germline, CDR1 is SGHVS and CDR2 is FQNEAQ.

Of note for this clonotype: Since a much larger clone is just one base distant, this may be a read error. This rearrangement joins TRBV7-9 to TRBJ2-7; TRBD2 aligns across 13 bases. This CDR3 has 15 amino acids. The J segment lost 3 bases and the V segment lost 4 bases, leaving 3 bases of the junction unmatched. CDR1 and CDR2 from the germline V gene are SEHNR and FQNEAQ (reference sequence). CDR3 in amino acids: CASSSRTSGSYEQYF. The CDR3 nucleotides read TGTGCCAGCAGCTCCCGGACTAGCGGGAGCTACGAGCAGTACTTC.

This clonotype has a handful of counts. A read error may produce the germline difference seen at one junction end. The V and J genes are TRBV28 and TRBJ2-5; a possible D gene is TRBD1 (6 bases). This CDR3 comprises 14 residues. Germline V gene data show CDR1 as MDHEN and CDR2 as SYDVKM. CDR3 sequence: CVSSFPRGRETQYF. CDR3 sequence (DNA): TGTGTCAGCAGTTTTCCCAGGGGTCGAGAGACCCAGTACTTC.

This clonotype was recorded at least ten times. V and J are TRBV28 and TRBJ2-7, with 12 bases aligning to TRBD2. This CDR3 comprises 18 residues. From germline, CDR1 is MDHEN and CDR2 SYDVKM. The V gene end was trimmed by 6 bases and the J gene end by 0 bases; junction bases not matched to a gene: 12. Written as DNA, the CDR3 is TGTGCCAGCAGCGATATCCCGGGACTAGCGGGTTACTCCTACGAGCAGTACTTC. Translated: CASSDIPGLAGYSYEQYF. Full variable domain (remainder filled in from reference TRBV28 and TRBJ2-7): DVKVTQSSRYLVKRTGEKVFLECVQDMDHENMFWYRQDPGLGLRLIYFSYDVKMKEKGDIPEGYSVSREKKERFSLILESASTNQTSMYLCASSDIPGLAGYSYEQYFGPGTRLTVT.

The sample holds many counts of this clonotype. The chain links TRBV5-1 to TRBJ2-1; D gene ambiguous. The CDR3 runs 16 residues. Trimming left V 2 bases short and J 3 bases short, with 15 bases between. Looked up from germline, CDR1 is SGHRS and CDR2 is YFSETQ. The CDR3 is CASSFTNPIYYNEQFF. DNA of the CDR3: TGCGCCAGCAGCTTCACTAACCCTATCTACTACAATGAGCAGTTCTTC.

The V call is TRBV9, the J call TRBJ2-7; D remains unclear. The CDR3 runs to 13 residues. Germline CDR1 and CDR2: SGDLS and YYNGEE. Trimming stripped 3 bases from V and 3 bases from J, with 10 bases between. CDR3 bases: TGTGCCAGCAGCGAGTCGACTGGCTACGAGCAGTACTTC. Its protein is CASSESTGYEQYF.

The table lists this clonotype with a few counts. The genes are TRBV27 and TRBJ2-1; 10 bases match TRBD2. CDR1 is MNHEY, CDR2 SMNVEV, per germline (reference sequence). This CDR3 comprises 17 residues. J lost 9 bases, V lost 2 bases, and 13 bases had no gene match. DNA for the CDR3: TGTGCCAGCAGTTTAACCACCGGGACTAGCGAGCTGAGTGAGCAGTTCTTC. It translates to CASSLTTGTSELSEQFF.

This clonotype is categorized as medium-sized. This rearrangement joins TRBV9 to TRBJ2-7, with 9 bases identical to TRBD2. Losses at the gene ends were 4 bases for V and 3 bases for J; bases not matched to a gene: 17. Germline values: CDR1 SGDLS, CDR2 YYNGEE. This CDR3 region has 18 residues. The CDR3 DNA reads as TGTGCCAGCAGCCCGCGAGGGGCAGCGGGAGGTCAGGGCTACGAGCAGTACTTC. Its translation: CASSPRGAAGGQGYEQYF.

CDR3 bases: TGTGCCAGCAGCCAAGGGCCACCCGGGACTAGCGGCTACGAGCAGTACTTC. It yields the protein CASSQGPPGTSGYEQYF. This chain joins TRBV4-2 and TRBJ2-7; TRBD2 aligns across 11 bases. J gave up 3 bases and V 1 base, and 8 bases lay outside the gene matches. This CDR3 contains 17 residues. The germline CDR1 and CDR2 sequences are LGHNA and YNFKEQ.

The sample holds many counts of this clonotype. The chain uses TRBV10-3 and TRBJ2-1; 11 bases are shared with TRBD1. This CDR3 comprises 15 residues. With 8 bases clipped from V and 10 bases from J, the junction kept 13 bases outside the gene matches. Germline loops: CDR1 ENHRY, CDR2 SYGVKD. The CDR3 loop reads CAIGWTGTGGLEQFF. The CDR3 DNA reads TGTGCCATCGGGTGGACCGGGACAGGGGGATTGGAGCAGTTCTTC.

This clonotype was recorded at least ten times. This chain connects TRBV28 to TRBJ1-1; D remains ambiguous. With 3 bases removed from V and 3 bases from J, the gap between germline ends came to 17 bases. This CDR3 contains 16 residues. Germline V lookup: CDR1 MDHEN, CDR2 SYDVKM. The chain's CDR3 is CASSFQWGHGDTEAFF. DNA for the CDR3: TGTGCCAGCAGTTTTCAATGGGGTCACGGGGACACTGAAGCTTTCTTT. The complete variable domain, with remaining parts taken from reference TRBV28 and TRBJ1-1, reads DVKVTQSSRYLVKRTGEKVFLECVQDMDHENMFWYRQDPGLGLRLIYFSYDVKMKEKGDIPEGYSVSREKKERFSLILESASTNQTSMYLCASSFQWGHGDTEAFFGQGTRLTVV.

In this sample, this clonotype turned up many times. This sequence joins TRBV12-3 or TRBV12-4 and TRBJ2-2; no reliable D call. The V end was cut by 8 bases, the J end by 5 bases, with 9 bases between. This CDR3 has 12 amino acids. CDR3 amino acids: CASGPLTGELFF. Here the CDR3 DNA reads TGTGCCAGCGGACCGTTGACCGGGGAGCTGTTTTTT.

The chain carries TRBV28 and TRBJ2-2; 7 nucleotides match TRBD2. J gave up 5 bases and V 8 bases, and 17 bases lay outside the gene matches. Germline lookup yields CDR1 MDHEN and CDR2 SYDVKM. CDR3 length equals 17 residues. This CDR3 is CASGSRWGAGSTGELFF. CDR3 nucleotide sequence: TGTGCCAGCGGGTCCCGGTGGGGAGCGGGAAGTACCGGGGAGCTGTTTTTT.

On this clonotype: At one of its ends the junction is not consistent with the germline gene, which may arise from a read error. CDR3 DNA: TGTGCCAGCAACCAAGGTTCAGGCGAGGGAGGGGAGACCCAGTACTTC. It codes for CASNQGSGEGGETQYF. The chain carries TRBV3-1 and TRBJ2-5; TRBD2 aligns across 7 bases. Germline CDR1 reads LGHDT; CDR2 reads YNNKEL (reference sequence). The CDR3 length is 16 residues.